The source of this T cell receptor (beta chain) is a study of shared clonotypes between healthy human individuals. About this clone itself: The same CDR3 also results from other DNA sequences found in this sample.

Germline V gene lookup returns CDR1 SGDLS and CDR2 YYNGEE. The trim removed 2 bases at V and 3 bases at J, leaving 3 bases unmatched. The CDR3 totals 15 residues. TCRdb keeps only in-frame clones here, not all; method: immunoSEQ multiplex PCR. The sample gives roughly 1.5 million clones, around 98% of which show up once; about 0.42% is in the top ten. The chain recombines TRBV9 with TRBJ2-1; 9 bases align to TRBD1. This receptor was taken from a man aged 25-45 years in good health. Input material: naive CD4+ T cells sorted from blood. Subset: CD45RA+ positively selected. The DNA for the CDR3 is TGTGCCAGCAGCGTCGGACAGGGGAACTACAATGAGCAGTTCTTC. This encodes CASSVGQGNYNEQFF.